This T cell receptor beta chain was captured by sequencing in a study of cytomegalovirus exposure and HLA in healthy donors. Study as a whole: The Caucasian-associated ancestry cluster held about 80% of more than 350 genotyped donors.

PCR amplification relied on 60 Vbeta primers (plus 13 Jbeta primers). Here immunoSEQ multiplex PCR was the method, and the copy in TCRdb shows in-frame clones only, minus some. The sample holds under 150,000 clones, around 80% seen once. Broader study findings: Apart from CMV serostatus, no immune exposure information was available.

The CDR3 runs 19 residues. CDR1 is SEHNR, CDR2 FQNEAQ, per germline (reference sequence). With 4 bases clipped from V and 5 bases from J, the junction kept 16 bases outside the gene matches. Concerning this clone itself: Its antigen is currently unknown.

The V gene is TRBV7-9, the J gene TRBJ2-5; 13 nucleotides agree with TRBD2. The receptor was isolated from a woman aged 40 to 50 in good health and CMV-seronegative. The sequencing sample was made of PBMCs. This chain's CDR3 is CASSWPPGLAGSEGETQYF. For the CDR3, the DNA is TGTGCCAGCAGCTGGCCCCCGGGACTAGCGGGGTCCGAGGGGGAGACCCAGTACTTC.